This is a list of T cell receptor beta chains from one sample in a study of T cell responses to AZD1222 COVID-19 vaccine. The protocol was immunoSEQ multiplex PCR, while the TCRdb copy is restricted to in-frame clones and leaves out a portion. This sample has approximately 190,000 clones; about 89% occur once, and the top ten carry 2.7%. The material was peripheral blood, obtained on day 0 of MenACWY control vaccination. The receptors come from an adult in good health. Both conserved end residues are part of each CDR3. A D gene is named only where the DNA matches it firmly. Some rows mark clone size as missing; the rest say once, few, many or name a class of expanded clone.

TRBJ1-2 | NA | TRBD1 | TRBV4-2 | CASSQETGASGYTF | TGTGCCAGCAGCCAAGAAACAGGGGCCAGCGGCTACACCTTC
TRBJ2-2 | NA | TRBD1 | TRBV3-1/TRBV3-2 | CASRDGTGKTGELFF | TGTGCCAGCAGAGACGGGACAGGAAAGACCGGGGAGCTGTTTTTT
TRBJ2-3 | NA | NA | TRBV30 | CAWSAAGGQDTQYF | TGTGCCTGGAGTGCCGCGGGGGGACAGGATACGCAGTATTTT
TRBJ2-7 | NA | NA | TRBV6-5 | CASSYLAGYEQYF | TGTGCCAGCAGTTACTTGGCGGGGTACGAGCAGTACTTC
TRBJ1-6 | NA | NA | TRBV19 | CASRDRSNSPLHF | TGTGCCAGTAGGGATAGGAGCAATTCACCCCTCCACTTT
TRBJ1-4 | once | TRBD1 | TRBV5-1 | CASSMTGKNNEKLFF | TGCGCCAGCAGCATGACAGGGAAGAATAATGAAAAACTGTTTTTT
TRBJ1-6 | NA | NA | TRBV2 | CASSGPTSSYNSPLHF | TGTGCCAGCAGTGGGCCTACGAGCTCCTATAATTCACCCCTCCACTTT
TRBJ1-3 | NA | NA | TRBV7-6 | CASSLAPGASTNTIYF | TGTGCCAGCAGCTTAGCACCTGGGGCTTCGACAAACACCATATATTTT
TRBJ2-7 | NA | TRBD2 | TRBV4-1 | CASSQGLGQRGGEQYF | TGCGCCAGCAGCCAGGGGCTTGGTCAGCGGGGCGGGGAGCAGTACTTC
TRBJ2-3 | NA | TRBD2 | TRBV5-1 | CASSLVGGSTDTQYF | TGCGCCAGCAGCCTGGTGGGGGGGAGCACAGATACGCAGTATTTT
TRBJ1-4 | NA | NA | TRBV25-1 | CASSDDPPEKLFF | TGTGCCAGCAGTGATGATCCCCCTGAAAAACTGTTTTTT
TRBJ2-2 | NA | NA | TRBV12-3/TRBV12-4 | CASGRAHGELFF | TGTGCCAGCGGTCGGGCCCACGGGGAGCTGTTTTTT
TRBJ2-7 | NA | TRBD2 | TRBV7-2 | CASSLDRLAAVRGDEQYF | TGTGCCAGCAGCTTAGATCGTCTAGCGGCCGTCCGGGGGGACGAGCAGTACTTC
TRBJ1-2 | once | NA | TRBV7-9 | CASSREEGPYGYTF | TGTGCCAGCAGTCGAGAGGAGGGGCCCTATGGCTACACCTTC
TRBJ1-2 | NA | NA | TRBV7-2 | CASSLAAGNYGYTF | TGTGCCAGCAGCTTAGCAGCCGGGAACTATGGCTACACCTTC
TRBJ2-1 | NA | NA | TRBV7-2 | CASSLGPGNEQFF | TGTGCCAGCAGCTTAGGGCCGGGGAATGAGCAGTTCTTC
TRBJ1-5 | NA | NA | TRBV28 | CASSLQSWQPQHF | TGTGCCAGCAGTTTACAATCCTGGCAGCCCCAGCATTTT
TRBJ2-5 | NA | NA | TRBV14 | CASSQIRETQYF | TGTGCCAGCAGCCAGATTAGAGAGACCCAGTACTTC
TRBJ1-1 | few | NA | TRBV27 | CASSLLQGGEAFF | TGTGCCAGCAGTTTATTGCAGGGTGGTGAAGCTTTCTTT